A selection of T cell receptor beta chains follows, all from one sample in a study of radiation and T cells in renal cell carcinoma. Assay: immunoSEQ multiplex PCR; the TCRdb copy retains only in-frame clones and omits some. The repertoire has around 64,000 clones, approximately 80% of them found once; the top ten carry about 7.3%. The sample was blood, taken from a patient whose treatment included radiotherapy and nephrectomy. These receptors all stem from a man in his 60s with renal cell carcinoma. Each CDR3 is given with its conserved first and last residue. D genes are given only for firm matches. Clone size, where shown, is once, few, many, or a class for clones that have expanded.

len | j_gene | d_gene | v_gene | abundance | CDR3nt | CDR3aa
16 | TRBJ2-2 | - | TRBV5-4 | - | TGTGCCAGCAGCTTAGACCCAGGGGTGGGGACCGGGGAGCTGTTTTTT | CASSLDPGVGTGELFF
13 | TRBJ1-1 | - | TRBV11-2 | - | TGTGCCAGCAGCTTAGAACAGAACACTGAAGCTTTCTTT | CASSLEQNTEAFF
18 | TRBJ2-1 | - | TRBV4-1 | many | TGCGCCAGCAGCCAAGTACGTCGCGGGATCTCCCGGAACAATGAGCAGTTCTTC | CASSQVRRGISRNNEQFF
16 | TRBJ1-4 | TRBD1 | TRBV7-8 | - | TGTGCCAGCAGTTTAACACAGGGGACCTTTAATGAAAAACTGTTTTTT | CASSLTQGTFNEKLFF
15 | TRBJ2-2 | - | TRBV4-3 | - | TGCGCCAGCAGCCAAGAGACCGACCTTACCGGGGAGCTGTTTTTT | CASSQETDLTGELFF
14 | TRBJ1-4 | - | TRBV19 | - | TGTGCCAGTAAGGGCAGGGCAACTAATGAAAAACTGTTTTTT | CASKGRATNEKLFF
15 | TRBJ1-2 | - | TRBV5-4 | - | TGTGCCAGCAGCTTGGCCTACCGGGCTAACTATGGCTACACCTTC | CASSLAYRANYGYTF
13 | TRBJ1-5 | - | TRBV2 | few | TGTGCCAGCAGTGTTAATGGAGGGCAACCCCAGCATTTT | CASSVNGGQPQHF
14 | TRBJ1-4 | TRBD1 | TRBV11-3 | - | TGTGCCAGCAGTGTTGGGACAGGGGATGAAAAACTGTTTTTT | CASSVGTGDEKLFF
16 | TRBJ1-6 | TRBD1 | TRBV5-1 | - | TGCGCCAGCAGCTTGACAGGACAGGGGACCAATTCACCCCTCCACTTT | CASSLTGQGTNSPLHF
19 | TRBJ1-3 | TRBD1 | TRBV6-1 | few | TGTGCCAGCAGTGTTATGGTGGGGACAGGGGATAGCTCTGGAAACACCATATATTTT | CASSVMVGTGDSSGNTIYF
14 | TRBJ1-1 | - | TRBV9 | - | TGTGCCAGCAGCTCCTCAGGGGTAGGTACTGAAGCTTTCTTT | CASSSSGVGTEAFF
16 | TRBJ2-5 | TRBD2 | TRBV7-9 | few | TGTGCCAGCAGCCCCCTCGGGGCGGGGGGGCAAGAGACCCAGTACTTC | CASSPLGAGGQETQYF
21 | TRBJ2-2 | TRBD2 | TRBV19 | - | TGTGCCAGTAGTCCGCAATATGGGACTAGCGGGAGGGCCATTGGCACCGGGGAGCTGTTTTTT | CASSPQYGTSGRAIGTGELFF
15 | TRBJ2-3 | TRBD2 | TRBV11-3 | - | TGTGCCAGCAGCTTAGCTAGCGGGAGGGCAGATACGCAGTATTTT | CASSLASGRADTQYF
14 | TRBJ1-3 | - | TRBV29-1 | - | TGCAGCACTGACGAGGGGCTTGGAGGAAACACCATATATTTT | CSTDEGLGGNTIYF
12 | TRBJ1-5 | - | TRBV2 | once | TGTGCCAGCAGTGGTAGCAATCAGCCCCAGCATTTT | CASSGSNQPQHF
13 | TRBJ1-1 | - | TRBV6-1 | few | TGTGCCAGCAGGGACACCTACTGGACTGAAGCTTTCTTT | CASRDTYWTEAFF
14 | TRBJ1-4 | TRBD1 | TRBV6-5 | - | TGTGCCAGCAGCCGAGGACAGGGCAGCGAAAAACTGTTTTTT | CASSRGQGSEKLFF
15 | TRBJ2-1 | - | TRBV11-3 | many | TGTGCCAGCAGCTCCTGGGACACTACGGACAATGAGCAGTTCTTC | CASSSWDTTDNEQFF
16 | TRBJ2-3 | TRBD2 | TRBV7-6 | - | TGTGCCAGCAGCTTCGGGGGGATACGAGGCACAGATACGCAGTATTTT | CASSFGGIRGTDTQYF
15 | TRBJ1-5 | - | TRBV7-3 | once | TGTGCCAGCAGCTTTACCGGCTCTCTGGGTCAGCCCCAGCATTTT | CASSFTGSLGQPQHF
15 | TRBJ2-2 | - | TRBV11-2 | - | TGTGCCAGCAGCCTCACTCCCGGGACCCCCGGGGAGCTGTTTTTT | CASSLTPGTPGELFF
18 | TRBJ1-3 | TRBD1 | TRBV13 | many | TGTGCCAGCAGCCTAACACGGACAGGGGGCAACTCTGGAAACACCATATATTTT | CASSLTRTGGNSGNTIYF
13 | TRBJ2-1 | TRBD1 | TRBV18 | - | TGTGCCAGCTCACCGGGACAGAACAATGAGCAGTTCTTC | CASSPGQNNEQFF
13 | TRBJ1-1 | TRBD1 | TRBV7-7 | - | TGTGCCAGCAGTCGGGACAGGGCTGGTGAAGCTTTCTTT | CASSRDRAGEAFF
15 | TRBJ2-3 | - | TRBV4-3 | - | TGCGCCAGCAGCCATGCCCCGGGCGAGGCAGATACGCAGTATTTT | CASSHAPGEADTQYF
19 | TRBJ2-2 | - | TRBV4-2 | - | TGTGCCAGCAGCCCGGGGGGCTACACAAAGGTCGGGAACACCGGGGAGCTGTTTTTT | CASSPGGYTKVGNTGELFF